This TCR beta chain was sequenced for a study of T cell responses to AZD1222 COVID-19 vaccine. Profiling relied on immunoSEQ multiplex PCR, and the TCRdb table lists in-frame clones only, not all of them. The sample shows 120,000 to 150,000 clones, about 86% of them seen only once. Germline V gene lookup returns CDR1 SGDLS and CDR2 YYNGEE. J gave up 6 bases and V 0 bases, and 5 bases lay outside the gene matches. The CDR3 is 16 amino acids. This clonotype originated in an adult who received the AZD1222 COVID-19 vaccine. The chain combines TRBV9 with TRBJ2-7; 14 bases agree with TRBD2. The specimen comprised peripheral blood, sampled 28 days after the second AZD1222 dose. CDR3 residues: CASSVAPGLAGVEQYF. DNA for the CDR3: TGTGCCAGCAGCGTAGCCCCGGGACTAGCGGGAGTCGAGCAGTACTTC. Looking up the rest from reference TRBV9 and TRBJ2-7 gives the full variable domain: DSGVTQTPKHLITATGQRVTLRCSPRSGDLSVYWYQQSLDQGLQFLIQYYNGEERAKGNILERFSAQQFPDLHSELNLSSLELGDSALYFCASSVAPGLAGVEQYFGPGTRLTVT.